This TCR beta chain originates from a study of cytomegalovirus exposure and HLA in healthy donors. V lost 7 bases, J lost 3 bases, and 7 bases stayed unmatched. Germline V lookup: CDR1 SEHNR, CDR2 FQNEAQ (reference sequence). This CDR3 has 14 amino acids. General study results and limits: The investigators catalogued 160 or so TCR beta chains as cytomegalovirus-associated. As a later analysis revealed, the rate of TCR association differed by HLA locus, with DRB1 most and HLA-C fewest.

Notes on this clone: Its target is not known.

60 Vbeta and 13 Jbeta primers were used in PCR. Repertoires were generated with immunoSEQ multiplex PCR, while TCRdb's copy carries only in-frame clones and drops some. The data hold hundreds of thousands of clones, with roughly 79% observed a single time. Regarding donors, all were healthy bone marrow donors. The TCR originated in a male donor in good health and CMV-seronegative. The J gene is TRBJ2-7, the V gene TRBV7-9; 9 bases align to TRBD1. Sequencing was carried out using PBMCs. The CDR3 bases are TGTGCCAGCACCCCCGGGACAGGGTACTACGAGCAGTACTTC. This translates into CASTPGTGYYEQYF.